These T cell receptor beta chains were read from a single sample in a study of cytomegalovirus exposure and HLA in healthy donors. Data came from immunoSEQ multiplex PCR; TCRdb stores just in-frame clones and leaves some out. The profile covers some 110,000 clones, with about four fifths appearing a single time and 1.3% taken by the ten largest. Sequencing was done on a sample of PBMCs. Every receptor here comes from a man aged 35 to 55 in good health and CMV-seronegative. The CDR3 runs from the conserved cysteine through the conserved F or W. A D gene is named only where the DNA matches it firmly. Not all rows give a size; the values are once, few, many and, for expanded clones, a class.

J	D	size	V	CDR3	DNA
TRBJ2-7	TRBD1	.	TRBV9	CASSTRPGGMNEQYF	TGTGCCAGCAGCACCCGCCCAGGGGGCATGAACGAGCAGTACTTC
TRBJ2-7	TRBD1	.	TRBV5-6	CASSLGTGRYEQYF	TGTGCCAGCAGCCTAGGGACAGGGAGGTACGAGCAGTACTTC
TRBJ2-3	TRBD1	once	TRBV7-2	CASSLTGDTQYF	TGTGCCAGCAGTCTGACAGGGGATACGCAGTATTTT
TRBJ1-1	TRBD1	.	TRBV2	CASSSDRGLGNTEAFF	TGTGCCAGCAGTTCAGACAGGGGCCTGGGGAACACTGAAGCTTTCTTT
TRBJ2-2	.	few	TRBV5-1	CASQPGIGANTGELFF	TGCGCCAGCCAACCTGGTATAGGGGCCAACACCGGGGAGCTGTTTTTT
TRBJ1-1	.	few	TRBV30	CAWSVSTNTEAFF	TGTGCCTGGAGTGTAAGTACAAACACTGAAGCTTTCTTT
TRBJ2-7	.	.	TRBV5-1	CASSLASANYEQYF	TGCGCCAGCAGCTTGGCTAGCGCCAACTACGAGCAGTACTTC
TRBJ2-7	TRBD1	.	TRBV15	CATSRVSSGTGLNEQYF	TGTGCCACCAGCAGAGTTAGCTCCGGGACAGGGCTGAACGAGCAGTACTTC
TRBJ2-7	TRBD1	few	TRBV7-2	CASSFRDSFGEQYF	TGTGCCAGCAGCTTCCGGGACAGTTTCGGCGAGCAGTACTTC
TRBJ1-3	.	.	TRBV25-1	CASSESGAPGNTIYF	TGTGCCAGCAGTGAATCAGGTGCACCTGGAAACACCATATATTTT
TRBJ2-2	.	.	TRBV7-9	CASRPLAENTGELFF	TGTGCCAGCAGACCCTTGGCGGAGAACACCGGGGAGCTGTTTTTT
TRBJ1-1	.	.	TRBV12-5	CASGTGGSMNTEAFF	TGTGCTAGTGGTACGGGGGGCAGCATGAACACTGAAGCTTTCTTT
TRBJ2-7	TRBD2	.	TRBV6-6	CASSSPQLAGWQQYF	TGTGCCAGCAGTTCCCCCCAACTAGCGGGATGGCAGCAGTACTTC
TRBJ2-3	.	few	TRBV5-1	CASSPMISTDTQYF	TGCGCCAGCAGCCCTATGATTAGCACAGATACGCAGTATTTT
TRBJ1-3	.	.	TRBV7-9	CASSLVSGGDGNTIYF	TGTGCCAGCAGCTTAGTTTCAGGAGGGGACGGAAACACCATATATTTT
TRBJ2-7	.	.	TRBV10-3	CAITEGGPDYEQYF	TGTGCCATCACCGAGGGGGGGCCGGACTACGAGCAGTACTTC
TRBJ2-7	.	.	TRBV10-3	CAISEEDYEQYF	TGTGCCATCAGTGAGGAGGACTACGAGCAGTACTTC
TRBJ2-5	TRBD1	once	TRBV27	CASSYQGQQETQYF	TGTGCCAGCAGTTATCAGGGACAGCAAGAGACCCAGTACTTC
TRBJ1-4	.	.	TRBV5-6	CASSFSGMNEKLFF	TGTGCCAGCAGCTTCTCGGGAATGAATGAAAAACTGTTTTTT
TRBJ1-2	.	.	TRBV4-1	CASRPIAGGYTF	TGCGCCAGCAGACCTATTGCGGGGGGCTACACCTTC
TRBJ2-5	TRBD1	.	TRBV6-5	CASISPGTDQETQYF	TGTGCCAGCATTTCCCCCGGGACAGACCAAGAGACCCAGTACTTC
TRBJ1-2	TRBD1	.	TRBV29-1	CSRTGPDGGYTF	TGCAGCAGGACAGGACCGGATGGGGGCTACACCTTC
TRBJ2-3	TRBD2	.	TRBV6-6	CASSAGHTDTQYF	TGTGCCAGCTCAGCGGGGCACACAGATACGCAGTATTTT
TRBJ1-4	.	.	TRBV7-9	CASSLLARVDEKLFF	TGTGCCAGCAGCTTATTAGCCAGGGTCGATGAAAAACTGTTTTTT
TRBJ1-5	.	.	TRBV29-1	CSVEAGVGQPQHF	TGCAGCGTTGAAGCAGGGGTCGGTCAGCCCCAGCATTTT
TRBJ1-5	TRBD1	few	TRBV10-3	CAISVENRGQPQHF	TGTGCCATCAGTGTGGAAAACAGGGGTCAGCCCCAGCATTTT
TRBJ2-7	.	once	TRBV7-8	CASRAPDRDYEQYF	TGTGCCAGCAGGGCCCCGGACAGAGACTACGAGCAGTACTTC
TRBJ1-6	.	.	TRBV21-1	CASSKTGLPHSPLHF	TGTGCCAGCAGCAAAACAGGGCTCCCTCATTCACCCCTCCACTTT
TRBJ2-7	.	.	TRBV29-1	CSVGTAYEQYF	TGCAGCGTTGGGACAGCCTACGAGCAGTACTTC
TRBJ1-2	.	.	TRBV27	CASSLKGWNYGYTF	TGTGCCAGCAGTTTAAAGGGGTGGAACTATGGCTACACCTTC
TRBJ1-1	TRBD1	once	TRBV7-9	CASSLTGTNTEAFF	TGTGCCAGCAGCTTGACAGGGACTAACACTGAAGCTTTCTTT
TRBJ1-2	.	.	TRBV7-9	CASSQLTPRERRGYTF	TGTGCCAGCAGCCAATTGACTCCCCGAGAGAGGCGGGGCTACACCTTC
TRBJ2-7	TRBD1	.	TRBV28	CASSLVDRTHYEQYF	TGTGCCAGCAGTTTGGTGGACAGGACCCACTACGAGCAGTACTTC
TRBJ2-3	TRBD1	.	TRBV7-2	CASSLARTGTWDTQYF	TGTGCCAGCAGCTTAGCCCGGACAGGGACTTGGGATACGCAGTATTTT
TRBJ2-5	TRBD1	medium-sized	TRBV5-5	CASSRLPGGETQYF	TGTGCCAGCAGCCGACTCCCAGGGGGAGAGACCCAGTACTTC
TRBJ2-7	TRBD2	once	TRBV10-1	CASSESGGGKTYEQYF	TGCGCCAGCAGTGAGTCTGGCGGGGGTAAGACCTACGAGCAGTACTTC
TRBJ2-7	.	.	TRBV28	CASISTAGGEQYF	TGTGCCAGCATTAGTACGGCCGGCGGCGAGCAGTACTTC
TRBJ1-1	.	few	TRBV6-5	CASSLTGTEAFF	TGTGCCAGCAGCCTAACGGGGACTGAAGCTTTCTTT
TRBJ1-5	.	.	TRBV30	CAWSVGGTSNQPQHF	TGTGCCTGGAGTGTTGGCGGAACTAGCAATCAGCCCCAGCATTTT
TRBJ1-6	.	.	TRBV28	CASSTRSPLHF	TGTGCCAGCAGTACACGCTCACCCCTCCACTTT
TRBJ1-2	.	few	TRBV11-2	CASSLEGGGRIYGYTF	TGTGCCAGCAGCTTAGAGGGAGGGGGGCGTATCTATGGCTACACCTTC